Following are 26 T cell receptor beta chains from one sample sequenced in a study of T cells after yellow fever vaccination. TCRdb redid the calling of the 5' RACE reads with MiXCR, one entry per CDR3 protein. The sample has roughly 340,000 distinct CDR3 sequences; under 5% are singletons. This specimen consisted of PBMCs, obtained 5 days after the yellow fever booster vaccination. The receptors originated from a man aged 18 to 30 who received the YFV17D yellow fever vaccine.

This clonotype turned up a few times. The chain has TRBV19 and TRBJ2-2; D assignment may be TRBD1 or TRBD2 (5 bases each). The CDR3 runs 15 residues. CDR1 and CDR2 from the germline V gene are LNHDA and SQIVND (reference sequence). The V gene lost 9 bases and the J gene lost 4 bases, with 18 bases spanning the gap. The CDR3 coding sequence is TGTGCCAGCAGCACCGGGACGTCCGCCACCGGGGAGCTGTTTTTT. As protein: CASSTGTSATGELFF.

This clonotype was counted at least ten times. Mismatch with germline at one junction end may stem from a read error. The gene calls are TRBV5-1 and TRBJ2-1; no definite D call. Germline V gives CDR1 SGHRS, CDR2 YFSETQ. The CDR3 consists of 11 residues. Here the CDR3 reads CASRLVGEQFF. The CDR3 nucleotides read TGCGCCAGCAGATTGGTGGGAGAGCAGTTCTTC.

The CDR3 protein is CASKPGISYEQYV. The DNA for the CDR3 is TGTGCCAGCAAACCGGGGATCTCCTACGAGCAGTACGTC. This chain joins TRBV28 and TRBJ2-7; a possible D gene is TRBD2 (5 bases). Trimming shortened V by 7 bases and J by 0 bases, and 10 bases separated the two germline ends. The CDR3 is 13 residues long. CDR1 is MDHEN and CDR2 is SYDVKM in the germline V gene.

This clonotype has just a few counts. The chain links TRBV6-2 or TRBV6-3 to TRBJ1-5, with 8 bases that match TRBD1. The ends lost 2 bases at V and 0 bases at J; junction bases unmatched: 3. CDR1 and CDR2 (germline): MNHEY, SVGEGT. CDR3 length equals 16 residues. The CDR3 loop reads CASSYGDRNSNQPQHF. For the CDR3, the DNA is TGTGCCAGCAGTTACGGGGACAGGAATAGCAATCAGCCCCAGCATTTT.

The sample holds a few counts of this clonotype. As DNA, the CDR3 is TGTGCCAGCAGCTTGACCGGGACAGGGAACACCGGGGAGCTGTTTTTT. This gives the protein CASSLTGTGNTGELFF. The chain recombines TRBV7-6 with TRBJ2-2, with 8 bases that match TRBD1. This CDR3 has 16 amino acids. V lost 3 bases, J lost 1 base, and 4 bases stayed unmatched. Germline V gene sequence: CDR1 SGHVS, CDR2 FNYEAQ.

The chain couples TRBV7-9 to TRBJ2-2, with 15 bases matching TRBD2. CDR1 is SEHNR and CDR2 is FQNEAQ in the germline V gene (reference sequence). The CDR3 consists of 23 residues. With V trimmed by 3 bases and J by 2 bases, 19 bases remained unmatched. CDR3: CASSFPSGLAGGPSLFNTGELFF. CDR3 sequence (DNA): TGTGCCAGCAGCTTTCCCTCGGGACTAGCGGGGGGTCCGTCCCTGTTTAACACCGGGGAGCTGTTTTTT.

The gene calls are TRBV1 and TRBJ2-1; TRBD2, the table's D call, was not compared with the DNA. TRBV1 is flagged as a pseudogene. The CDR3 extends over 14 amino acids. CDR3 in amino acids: CTSTTSGEGNEQFF. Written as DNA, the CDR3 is TGCACCAGCACAACTAGCGGGGAGGGTAATGAGCAGTTCTTC.

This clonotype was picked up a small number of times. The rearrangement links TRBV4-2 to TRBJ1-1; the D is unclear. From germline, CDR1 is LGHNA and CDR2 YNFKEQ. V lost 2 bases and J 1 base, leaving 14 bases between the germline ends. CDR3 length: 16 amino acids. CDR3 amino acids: CASSQTPAIKNTEAFF. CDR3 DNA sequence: TGTGCCAGCAGCCAAACACCAGCGATCAAGAACACTGAAGCTTTCTTT.

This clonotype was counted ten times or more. CDR3: CASSFGTQETQYF. The CDR3 coding sequence is TGCGCCAGCAGCTTCGGGACCCAAGAGACCCAGTACTTC. The rearrangement links TRBV5-1 to TRBJ2-5; the D gene could be TRBD1 or TRBD2 (5 bases each). Trimming removed 2 bases from V and 1 base from J, with 6 bases in between. This CDR3 contains 13 residues. The germline V gene has CDR1 SGHRS and CDR2 YFSETQ.

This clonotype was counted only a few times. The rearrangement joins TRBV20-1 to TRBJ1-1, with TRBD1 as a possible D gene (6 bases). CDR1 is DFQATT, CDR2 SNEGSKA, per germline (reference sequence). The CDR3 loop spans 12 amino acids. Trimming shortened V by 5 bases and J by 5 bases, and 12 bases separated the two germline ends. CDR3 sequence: CSAPPGETEAFF. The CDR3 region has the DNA TGCAGTGCTCCCCCAGGGGAAACTGAAGCTTTCTTT.

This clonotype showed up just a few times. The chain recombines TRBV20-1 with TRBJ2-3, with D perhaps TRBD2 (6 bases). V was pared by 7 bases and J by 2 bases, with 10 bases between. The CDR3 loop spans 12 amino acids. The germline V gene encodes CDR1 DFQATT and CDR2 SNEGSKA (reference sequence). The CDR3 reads CSGGGDTDTQYF. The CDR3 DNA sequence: TGCAGTGGGGGCGGGGACACAGATACGCAGTATTTT.

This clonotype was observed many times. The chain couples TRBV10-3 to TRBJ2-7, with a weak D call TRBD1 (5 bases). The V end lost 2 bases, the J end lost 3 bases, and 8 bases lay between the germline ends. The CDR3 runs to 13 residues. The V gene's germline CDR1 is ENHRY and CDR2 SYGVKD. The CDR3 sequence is CAISEGRVYEQYF. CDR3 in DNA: TGTGCCATCAGTGAGGGCAGGGTCTACGAGCAGTACTTC.

CDR3 residues: CASSQRARETQYF. The DNA for the CDR3 is TGTGCCAGCAGCCAACGTGCCAGAGAGACCCAGTACTTC. The chain uses TRBV14 and TRBJ2-5; D is unclear. V was shortened by 2 bases and J by 4 bases, with 8 bases between the two germline ends. CDR3 size: 13 residues. Germline loops: CDR1 SGHDN, CDR2 FVKESK.

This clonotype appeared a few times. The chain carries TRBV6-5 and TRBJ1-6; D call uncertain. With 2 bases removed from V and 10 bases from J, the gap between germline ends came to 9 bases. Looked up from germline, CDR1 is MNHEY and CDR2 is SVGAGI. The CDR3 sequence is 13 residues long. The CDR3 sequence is CASSYEVQSPLHF. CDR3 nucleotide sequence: TGTGCCAGCAGTTACGAAGTTCAATCACCCCTCCACTTT.

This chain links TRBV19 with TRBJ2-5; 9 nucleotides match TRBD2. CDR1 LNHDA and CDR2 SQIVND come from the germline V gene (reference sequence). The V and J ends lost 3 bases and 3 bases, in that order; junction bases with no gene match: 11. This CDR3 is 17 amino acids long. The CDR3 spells CASSIFSGGSHKETQYF. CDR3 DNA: TGTGCCAGTAGTATTTTTAGCGGGGGTTCCCATAAAGAGACCCAGTACTTC.

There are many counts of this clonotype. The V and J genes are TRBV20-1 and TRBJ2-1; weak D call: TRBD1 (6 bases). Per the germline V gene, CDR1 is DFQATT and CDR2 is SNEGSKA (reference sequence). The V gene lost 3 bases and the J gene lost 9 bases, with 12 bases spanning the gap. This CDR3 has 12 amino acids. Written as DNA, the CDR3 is TGCAGTGCTAGGTCCTCAGGGGCTGAGCAGTTCTTC. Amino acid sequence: CSARSSGAEQFF.

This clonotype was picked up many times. The CDR3: CASSTALAGGINEQFF. The CDR3 nucleotides are TGTGCCAGCAGCACAGCACTAGCGGGGGGGATCAATGAGCAGTTCTTC. This chain joins TRBV7-2 and TRBJ2-1; 13 bases align to TRBD2. Germline CDR1 reads SGHTA; CDR2 reads FQGNSA. Unmatched junction bases numbered 7, after V lost 5 bases and J lost 6 bases. This CDR3 region has 16 residues.

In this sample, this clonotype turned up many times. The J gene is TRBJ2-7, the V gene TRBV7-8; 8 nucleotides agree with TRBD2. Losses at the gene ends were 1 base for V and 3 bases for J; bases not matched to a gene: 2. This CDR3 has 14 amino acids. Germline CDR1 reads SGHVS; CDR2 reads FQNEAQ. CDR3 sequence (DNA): TGTGCCAGCAGCTTAGGTAGCGGGGACTACGAGCAGTACGTC. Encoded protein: CASSLGSGDYEQYV.

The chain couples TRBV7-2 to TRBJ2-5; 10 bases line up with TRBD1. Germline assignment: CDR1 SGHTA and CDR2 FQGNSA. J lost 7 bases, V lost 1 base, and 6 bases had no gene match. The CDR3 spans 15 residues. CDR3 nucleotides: TGTGCCAGCAGCTTAGTCGGGACAGGGGTGGTGACCCAGTACTTC. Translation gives CASSLVGTGVVTQYF.

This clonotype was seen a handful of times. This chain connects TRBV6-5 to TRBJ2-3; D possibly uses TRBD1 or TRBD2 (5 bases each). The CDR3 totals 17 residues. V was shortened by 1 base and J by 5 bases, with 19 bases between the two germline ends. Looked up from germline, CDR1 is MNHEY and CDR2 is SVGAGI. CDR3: CASSYFGTHPPIDTQYF. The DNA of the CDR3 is TGTGCCAGCAGTTACTTTGGGACCCATCCCCCCATAGATACGCAGTATTTT.

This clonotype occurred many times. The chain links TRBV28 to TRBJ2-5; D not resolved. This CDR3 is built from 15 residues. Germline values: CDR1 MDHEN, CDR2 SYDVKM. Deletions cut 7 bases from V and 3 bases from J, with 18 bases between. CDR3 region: CASTSISTAEETQYF. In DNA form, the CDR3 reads TGTGCCAGCACCTCTATCTCTACGGCGGAAGAGACCCAGTACTTC.

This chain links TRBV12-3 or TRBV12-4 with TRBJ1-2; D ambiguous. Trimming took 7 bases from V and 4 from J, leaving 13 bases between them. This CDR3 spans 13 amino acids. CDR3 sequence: CASTQDDSYGYTF. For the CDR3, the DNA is TGTGCCAGCACCCAAGACGATAGCTATGGCTACACCTTC.

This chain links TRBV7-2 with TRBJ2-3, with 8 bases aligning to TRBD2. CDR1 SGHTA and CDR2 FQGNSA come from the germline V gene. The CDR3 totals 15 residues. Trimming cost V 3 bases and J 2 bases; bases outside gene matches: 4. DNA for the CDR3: TGTGCCAGCAGCTTTCGAGCGGGGGCCACAGATACGCAGTATTTT. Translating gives CASSFRAGATDTQYF.

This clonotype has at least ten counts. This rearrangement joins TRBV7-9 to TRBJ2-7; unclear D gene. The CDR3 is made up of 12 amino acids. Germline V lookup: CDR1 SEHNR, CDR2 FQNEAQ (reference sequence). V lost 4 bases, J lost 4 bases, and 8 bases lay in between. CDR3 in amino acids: CASSSLSYEQYF. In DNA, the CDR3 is TGTGCCAGCAGCTCATTATCATACGAGCAGTACTTC.

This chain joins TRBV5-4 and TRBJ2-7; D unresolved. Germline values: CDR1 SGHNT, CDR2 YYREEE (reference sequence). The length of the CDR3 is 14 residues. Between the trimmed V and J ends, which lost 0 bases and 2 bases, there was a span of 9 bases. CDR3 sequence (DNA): TGTGCCAGCAGCTTGGCCTACAGTCCCTACGAGCAGTACTTC. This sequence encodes CASSLAYSPYEQYF.

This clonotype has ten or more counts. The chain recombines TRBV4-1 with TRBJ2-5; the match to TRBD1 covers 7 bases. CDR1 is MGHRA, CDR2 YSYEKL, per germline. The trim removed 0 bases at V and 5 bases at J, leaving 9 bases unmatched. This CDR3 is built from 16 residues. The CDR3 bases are TGCGCCAGCAGCCAAGAAAGGCCAGGGGGTGTTGAGACCCAGTACTTC. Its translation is CASSQERPGGVETQYF.